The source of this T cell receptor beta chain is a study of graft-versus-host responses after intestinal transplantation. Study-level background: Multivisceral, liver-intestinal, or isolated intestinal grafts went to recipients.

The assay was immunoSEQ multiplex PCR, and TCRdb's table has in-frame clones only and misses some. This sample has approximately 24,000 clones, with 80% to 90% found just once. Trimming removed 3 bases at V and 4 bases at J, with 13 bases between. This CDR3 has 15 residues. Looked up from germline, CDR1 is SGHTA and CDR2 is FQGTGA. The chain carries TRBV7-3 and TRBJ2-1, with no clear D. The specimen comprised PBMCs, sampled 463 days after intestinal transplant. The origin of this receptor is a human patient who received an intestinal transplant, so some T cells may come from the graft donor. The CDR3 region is CASSFYRASYNEQFF. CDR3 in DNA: TGTGCCAGCAGCTTCTACCGGGCTTCTTACAATGAGCAGTTCTTC.